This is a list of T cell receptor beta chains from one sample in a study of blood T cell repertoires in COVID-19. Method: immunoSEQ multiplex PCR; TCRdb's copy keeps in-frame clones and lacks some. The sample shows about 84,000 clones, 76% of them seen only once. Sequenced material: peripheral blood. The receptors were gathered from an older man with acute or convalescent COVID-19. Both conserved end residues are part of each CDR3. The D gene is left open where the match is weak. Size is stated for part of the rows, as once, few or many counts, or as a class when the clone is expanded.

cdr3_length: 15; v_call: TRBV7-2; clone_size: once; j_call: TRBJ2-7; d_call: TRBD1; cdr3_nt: TGTGCCAGCAGCCCGGGGACAGGCCTCCCCTACGAGCAGTACTTC; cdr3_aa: CASSPGTGLPYEQYF
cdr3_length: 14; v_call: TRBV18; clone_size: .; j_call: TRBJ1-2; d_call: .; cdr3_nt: TGTGCCAGCTCACCATCCGGGATGGTCTATGGCTACACCTTC; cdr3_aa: CASSPSGMVYGYTF
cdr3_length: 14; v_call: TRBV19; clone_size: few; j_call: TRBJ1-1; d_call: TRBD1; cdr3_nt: TGTGCCAGTAGACCGACAGGGGGAAACACTGAAGCTTTCTTT; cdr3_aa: CASRPTGGNTEAFF
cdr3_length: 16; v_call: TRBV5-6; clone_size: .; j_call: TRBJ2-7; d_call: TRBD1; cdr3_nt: TGTGCCAGCAGCTTGGGACAGGGGAGGTTTTACTACGAGCAGTACTTC; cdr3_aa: CASSLGQGRFYYEQYF
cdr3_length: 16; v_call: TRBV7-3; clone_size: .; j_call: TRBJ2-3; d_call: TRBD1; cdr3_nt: TGTGCCAGCAGCTCTTTAGGGGGCTACAGCACAGATACGCAGTATTTT; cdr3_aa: CASSSLGGYSTDTQYF
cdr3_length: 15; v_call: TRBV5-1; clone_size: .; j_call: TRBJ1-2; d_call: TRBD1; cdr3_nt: TGCGCCAGCAGCTTGGAGGACAGGGTTACCTATGGCTACACCTTC; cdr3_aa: CASSLEDRVTYGYTF
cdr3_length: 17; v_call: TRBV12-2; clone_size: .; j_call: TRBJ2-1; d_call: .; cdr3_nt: TGTGCAAGTCGCTTAGGGTCCTATAGCGGGGGTATAAATGAGCAGTTCTTC; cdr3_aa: CASRLGSYSGGINEQFF
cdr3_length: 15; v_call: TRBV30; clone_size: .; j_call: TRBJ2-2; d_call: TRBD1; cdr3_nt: TGTGCCTGGAGTTCAGGGGGCGCGGACACCGGGGAGCTGTTTTTT; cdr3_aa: CAWSSGGADTGELFF
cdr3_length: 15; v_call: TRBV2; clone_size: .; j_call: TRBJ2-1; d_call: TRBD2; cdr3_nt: TGTGCCAGCAGTGGGGCCGGGGGGGGGTACAATGAGCAGTTCTTC; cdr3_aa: CASSGAGGGYNEQFF
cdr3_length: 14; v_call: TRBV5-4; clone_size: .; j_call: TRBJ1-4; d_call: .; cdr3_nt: TGTGCCAGCAGCGCGCAGGGGCTGGGTGAAAAACTGTTTTTT; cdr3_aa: CASSAQGLGEKLFF
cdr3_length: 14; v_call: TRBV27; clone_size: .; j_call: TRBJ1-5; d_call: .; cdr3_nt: TGTGCCAGCAGTTTAAGGGCAGGGGTGCAGCCCCAGCATTTT; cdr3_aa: CASSLRAGVQPQHF
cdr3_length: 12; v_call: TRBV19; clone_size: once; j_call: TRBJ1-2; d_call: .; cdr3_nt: TGTGCCAGTAGTCCAGACAGCTATGGCTACACCTTC; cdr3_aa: CASSPDSYGYTF
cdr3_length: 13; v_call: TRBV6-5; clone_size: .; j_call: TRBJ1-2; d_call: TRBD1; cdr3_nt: TGTGCCAGCAGTTTGACAGGGTCCCATGGCTACACCTTC; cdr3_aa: CASSLTGSHGYTF
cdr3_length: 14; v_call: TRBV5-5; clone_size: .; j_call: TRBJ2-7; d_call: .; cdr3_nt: TGTGCCAGCAGCCCCCGGCCGGGGGGCCACGAGCAGTACTTC; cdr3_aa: CASSPRPGGHEQYF
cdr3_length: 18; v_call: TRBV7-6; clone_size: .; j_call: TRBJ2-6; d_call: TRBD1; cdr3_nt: TGTGCCAGCAGCTTATTGGGGACAGGGTTTTCTGGGGCCAACGTCCTGACTTTC; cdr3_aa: CASSLLGTGFSGANVLTF
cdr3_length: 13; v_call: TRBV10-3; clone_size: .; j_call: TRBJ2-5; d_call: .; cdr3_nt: TGTGCCATCAGTGTAAAGGGAGGAGAGACCCAGTACTTC; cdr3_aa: CAISVKGGETQYF
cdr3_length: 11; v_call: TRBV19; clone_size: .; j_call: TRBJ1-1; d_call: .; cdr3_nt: TGTGCCAGTAATAGGGAGACTGAAGCTTTCTTT; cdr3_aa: CASNRETEAFF
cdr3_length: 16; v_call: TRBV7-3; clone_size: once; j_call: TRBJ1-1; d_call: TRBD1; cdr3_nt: TGTGCCAGCAGCTTATTAGGACAGGGGGGTAACACTGAAGCTTTCTTT; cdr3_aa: CASSLLGQGGNTEAFF
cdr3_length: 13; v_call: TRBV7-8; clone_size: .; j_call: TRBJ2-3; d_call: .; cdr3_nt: TGTGCCAGCAGCTTAGCGGTACGGGATACGCAGTATTTT; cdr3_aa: CASSLAVRDTQYF
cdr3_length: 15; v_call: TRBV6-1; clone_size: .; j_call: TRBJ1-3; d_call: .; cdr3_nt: TGTGCCAGCAGTGAAGGGACAAACTCTGGAAACACCATATATTTT; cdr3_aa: CASSEGTNSGNTIYF
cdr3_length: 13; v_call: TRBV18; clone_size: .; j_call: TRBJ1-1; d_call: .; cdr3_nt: TGTGCCAGCTCACCACTAAGGGGAACTGAAGCTTTCTTT; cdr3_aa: CASSPLRGTEAFF
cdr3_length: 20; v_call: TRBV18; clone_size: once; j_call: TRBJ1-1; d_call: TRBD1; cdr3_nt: TGTGCCAGCTCACCAGAATTCACTGCAGGGGGACGTGCAGGATATACTGAAGCTTTCTTT; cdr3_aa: CASSPEFTAGGRAGYTEAFF
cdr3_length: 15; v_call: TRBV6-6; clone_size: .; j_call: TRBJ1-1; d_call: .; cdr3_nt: TGTGCCAGCACTTACCAGGACTTACCGAACACTGAAGCTTTCTTT; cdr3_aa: CASTYQDLPNTEAFF
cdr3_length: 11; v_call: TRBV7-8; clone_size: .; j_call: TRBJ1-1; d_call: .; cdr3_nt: TGTGCCAGCGCCCTCACCGGCGGAGCTTTCTTT; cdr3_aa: CASALTGGAFF
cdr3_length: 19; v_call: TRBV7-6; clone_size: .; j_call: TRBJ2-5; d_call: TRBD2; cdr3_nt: TGTGCCAGCAGCTTAGATCTTCGGGGCGGAATGGGACTAGTAGAGACCCAGTACTTC; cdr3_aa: CASSLDLRGGMGLVETQYF
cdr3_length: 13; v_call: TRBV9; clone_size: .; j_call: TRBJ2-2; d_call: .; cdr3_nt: TGTGCCAGCAGCGTAGGGAGCACCGGGGAGCTGTTTTTT; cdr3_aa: CASSVGSTGELFF
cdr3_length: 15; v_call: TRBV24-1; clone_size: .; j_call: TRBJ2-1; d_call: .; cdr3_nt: TGTGCCACCAGTGTAGAGCAGGGTTCCTACAATGAGCAGTTCTTC; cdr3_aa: CATSVEQGSYNEQFF
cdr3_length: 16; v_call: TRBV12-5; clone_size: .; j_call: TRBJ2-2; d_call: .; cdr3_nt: TGTGCTAGTGGTTTTCAGACAGTCGCGAACACCGGGGAGCTGTTTTTT; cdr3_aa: CASGFQTVANTGELFF
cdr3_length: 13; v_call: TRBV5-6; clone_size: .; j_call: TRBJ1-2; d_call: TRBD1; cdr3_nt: TGTGCCAGCAGCTCGGACAGGGTCAATGGCTACACCTTC; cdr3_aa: CASSSDRVNGYTF
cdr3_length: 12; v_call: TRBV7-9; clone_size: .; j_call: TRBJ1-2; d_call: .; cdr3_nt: TGTGCCAGCAGCTTGGGCAATAGTGGCTACACCTTC; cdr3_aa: CASSLGNSGYTF
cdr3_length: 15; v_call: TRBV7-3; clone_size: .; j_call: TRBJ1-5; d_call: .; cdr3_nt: TGTGCCAGCAGCCCGCGCCTGGTGCGCAATCAGCCCCAGCATTTT; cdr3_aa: CASSPRLVRNQPQHF
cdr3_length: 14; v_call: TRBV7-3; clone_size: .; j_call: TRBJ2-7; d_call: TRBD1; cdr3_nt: TGTGCCAGCAGGGCCTTTGGGACAGGGGACGAGCAGTACTTC; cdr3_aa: CASRAFGTGDEQYF
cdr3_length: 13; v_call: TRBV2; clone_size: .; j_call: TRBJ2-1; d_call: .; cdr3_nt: TGTGCCAGCAGTGAAAACGGTTACAATGAGCAGTTCTTC; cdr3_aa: CASSENGYNEQFF